This T cell receptor beta chain was captured in a study of cytomegalovirus exposure and HLA in healthy donors. Whole-study findings and limits: Cytomegalovirus-associated TCR beta chains were listed, numbering 150 to 200. Reports state that TCR beta sequences accurately predicted most subjects' HLA-A and HLA-B alleles. Earlier findings revealed that most TCR beta V segments proved productive either about 87% or about 30% of the time.

There were likely unrecorded immune exposures, though donors were nominally healthy when sampled. Germline CDR1 is SGHKS and CDR2 is YYEKEE (reference sequence). This CDR3 spans 16 amino acids. V was clipped by 0 bases and J by 1 base, with 11 bases between them. PCR involved 60 Vbeta and 13 Jbeta primers. Generated by immunoSEQ multiplex PCR, the TCRdb table keeps only in-frame clones and is missing some. The sample has more than 100,000 clones; approximately 64% are singletons. About this clone: The target antigen is unknown.

Sequencing input: PBMCs. The gene calls are TRBV5-5 and TRBJ1-5; D perhaps matches TRBD1 (5 bases). The sequence was obtained from a woman between 40 and 55 years old in good health and CMV-seronegative. The CDR3, as DNA: TGTGCCAGCAGCTTGGGGGGCCGAGGAAGCAATCAGCCCCAGCATTTT. Protein sequence: CASSLGGRGSNQPQHF.